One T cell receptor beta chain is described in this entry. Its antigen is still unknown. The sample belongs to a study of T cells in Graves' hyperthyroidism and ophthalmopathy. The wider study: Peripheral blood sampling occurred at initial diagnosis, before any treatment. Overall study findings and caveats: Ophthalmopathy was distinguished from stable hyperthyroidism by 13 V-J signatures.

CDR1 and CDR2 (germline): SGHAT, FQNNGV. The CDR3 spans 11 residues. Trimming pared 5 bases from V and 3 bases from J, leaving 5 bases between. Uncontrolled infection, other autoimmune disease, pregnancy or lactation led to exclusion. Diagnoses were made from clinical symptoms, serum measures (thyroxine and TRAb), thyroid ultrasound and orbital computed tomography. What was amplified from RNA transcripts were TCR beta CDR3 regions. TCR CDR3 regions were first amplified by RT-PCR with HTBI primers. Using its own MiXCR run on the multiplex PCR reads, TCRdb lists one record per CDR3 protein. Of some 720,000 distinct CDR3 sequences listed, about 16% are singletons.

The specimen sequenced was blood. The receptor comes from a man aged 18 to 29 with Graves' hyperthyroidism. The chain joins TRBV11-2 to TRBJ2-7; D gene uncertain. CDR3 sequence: CASSGHYEQYF. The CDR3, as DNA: TGTGCCAGCAGCGGGCACTACGAGCAGTACTTC. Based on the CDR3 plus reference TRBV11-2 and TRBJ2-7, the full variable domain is EAGVAQSPRYKIIEKRQSVAFWCNPISGHATLYWYQQILGQGPKLLIQFQNNGVVDDSQLPKDRFSAERLKGVDSTLKIQPAKLEDSAVYLCASSGHYEQYFGPGTRLTVT.